This TCR beta chain originates from a study of blood T cell repertoires in COVID-19. About the study: Material from acute and convalescent COVID-19 was sourced from the United States, Italy and Spain.

Per the germline V gene, CDR1 is MGHRA and CDR2 is YSYEKL. The length of the CDR3 is 16 residues. V lost 1 base to trimming and J lost 4 bases, with 14 bases between them. TCRdb's table, derived via immunoSEQ multiplex PCR, lists solely in-frame clones and lacks some. The table records 190,000 or so clones, about 90% of them present only once. Sample: peripheral blood. The chain carries TRBV4-1 and TRBJ1-3, with D uncertain. The source is a woman between 65 and 79 years old with acute or convalescent COVID-19. The CDR3, as DNA: TGCGCCAGCAGCCAAGGAGGGATTGCGCAAGGAAACACCATATATTTT. This gives the protein CASSQGGIAQGNTIYF.